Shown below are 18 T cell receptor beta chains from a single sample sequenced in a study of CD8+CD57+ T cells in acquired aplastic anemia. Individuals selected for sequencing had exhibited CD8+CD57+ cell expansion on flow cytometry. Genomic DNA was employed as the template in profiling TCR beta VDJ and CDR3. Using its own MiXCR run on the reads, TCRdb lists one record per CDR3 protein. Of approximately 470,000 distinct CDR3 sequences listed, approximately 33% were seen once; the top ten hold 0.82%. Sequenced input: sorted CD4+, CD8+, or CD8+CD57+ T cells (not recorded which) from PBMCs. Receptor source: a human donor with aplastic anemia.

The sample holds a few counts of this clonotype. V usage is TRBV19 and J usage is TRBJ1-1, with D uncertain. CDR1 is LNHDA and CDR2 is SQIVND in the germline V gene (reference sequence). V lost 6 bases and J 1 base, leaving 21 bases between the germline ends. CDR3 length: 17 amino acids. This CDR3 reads CASSRGPGTSTNTEAFF. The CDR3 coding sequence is TGTGCCAGTAGCCGAGGCCCAGGTACCTCCACGAACACTGAAGCTTTCTTT.

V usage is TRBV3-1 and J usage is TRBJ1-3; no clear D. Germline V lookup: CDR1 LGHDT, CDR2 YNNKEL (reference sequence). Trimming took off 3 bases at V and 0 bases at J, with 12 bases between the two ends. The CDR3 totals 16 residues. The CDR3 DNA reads TGTGCCAGCAGCCACGGGGTCGGCAGCTCTGGAAACACCATATATTTT. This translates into CASSHGVGSSGNTIYF. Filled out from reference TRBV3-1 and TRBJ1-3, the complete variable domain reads DTAVSQTPKYLVTQMGNDKSIKCEQNLGHDTMYWYKQDSKKFLKIMFSYNNKELIINETVPNRFSPKSPDKAHLNLHINSLELGDSAVYFCASSHGVGSSGNTIYFGEGSWLTVV.

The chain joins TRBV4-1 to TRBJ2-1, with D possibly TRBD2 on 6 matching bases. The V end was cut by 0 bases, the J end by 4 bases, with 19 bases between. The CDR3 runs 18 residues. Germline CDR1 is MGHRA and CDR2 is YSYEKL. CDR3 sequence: CASSQDGKNGEAYNEQFF. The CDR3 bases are TGCGCCAGCAGCCAAGATGGGAAAAACGGGGAGGCATACAATGAGCAGTTCTTC.

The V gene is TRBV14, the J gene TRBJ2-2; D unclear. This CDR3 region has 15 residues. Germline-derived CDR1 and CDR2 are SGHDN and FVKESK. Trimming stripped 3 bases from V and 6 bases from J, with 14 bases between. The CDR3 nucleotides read TGTGCCAGCAGCCAGCTACTTGGTGAGGCCGGGGAGCTGTTTTTT. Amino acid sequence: CASSQLLGEAGELFF.

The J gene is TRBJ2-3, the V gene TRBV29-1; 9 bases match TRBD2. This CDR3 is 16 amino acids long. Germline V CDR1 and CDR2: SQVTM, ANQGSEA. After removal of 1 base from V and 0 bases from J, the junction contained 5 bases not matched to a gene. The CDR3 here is CSVEGASGTSTDTQYF. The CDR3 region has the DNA TGCAGCGTTGAAGGGGCTAGCGGGACTAGCACAGATACGCAGTATTTT.

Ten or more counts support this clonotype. Here the CDR3 DNA reads TGCAGCGCCGGACAGACAGCTGCGAACACCGGGGAGCTGTTTTTT. Its translation: CSAGQTAANTGELFF. This chain links TRBV29-1 with TRBJ2-2; perhaps TRBD1 as D (6 bases). The germline V and J ends were trimmed by 7 bases and 0 bases, with 15 bases remaining between them. CDR3 length: 15 amino acids. CDR1 is SQVTM and CDR2 is ANQGSEA in the germline V gene.

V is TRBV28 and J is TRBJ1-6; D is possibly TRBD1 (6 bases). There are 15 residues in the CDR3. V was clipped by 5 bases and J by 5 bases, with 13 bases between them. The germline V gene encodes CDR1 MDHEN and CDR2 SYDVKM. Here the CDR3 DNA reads TGTGCCAGCAGTAGACTACAGGGAAATAATTCACCCCTCCACTTT. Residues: CASSRLQGNNSPLHF.

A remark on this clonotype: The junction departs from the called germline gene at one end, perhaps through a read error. The CDR3 DNA follows: TGCAGTGCTAGACGGGGTGCTAGCACAGATACGCGGTATTTT. Translated, it gives CSARRGASTDTRYF. The rearrangement links TRBV20-1 to TRBJ2-3, with TRBD2 as a possible D gene (5 bases). The CDR3 spans 14 residues. CDR1 is DFQATT and CDR2 is SNEGSKA in the germline V gene (reference sequence).

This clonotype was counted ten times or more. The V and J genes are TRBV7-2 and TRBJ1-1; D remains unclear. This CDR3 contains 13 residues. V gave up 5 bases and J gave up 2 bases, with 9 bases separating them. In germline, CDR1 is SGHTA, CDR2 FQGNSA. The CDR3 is CASSPVSNTEAFF. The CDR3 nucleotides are TGTGCCAGCAGCCCAGTGAGCAACACTGAAGCTTTCTTT.

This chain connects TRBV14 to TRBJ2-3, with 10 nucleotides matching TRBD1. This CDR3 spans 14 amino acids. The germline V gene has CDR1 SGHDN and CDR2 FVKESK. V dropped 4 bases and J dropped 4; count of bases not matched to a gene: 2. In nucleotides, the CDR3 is TGTGCCAGCAGCCGGGACAGGGGTCCAGATACGCAGTATTTT. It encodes CASSRDRGPDTQYF.

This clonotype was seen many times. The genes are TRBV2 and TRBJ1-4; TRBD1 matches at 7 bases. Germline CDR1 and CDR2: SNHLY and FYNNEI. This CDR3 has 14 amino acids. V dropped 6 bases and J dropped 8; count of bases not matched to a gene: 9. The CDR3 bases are TGTGCCAGCAGCTCACAGGGGCGTGAGGAAAAACTGTTTTTT. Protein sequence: CASSSQGREEKLFF.

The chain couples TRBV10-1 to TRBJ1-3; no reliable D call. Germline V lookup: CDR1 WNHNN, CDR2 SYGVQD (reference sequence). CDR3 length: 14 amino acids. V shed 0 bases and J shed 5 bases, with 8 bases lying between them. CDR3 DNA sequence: TGCGCCAGCAGTGAGTCGGGCAGGCGAAACACCATATATTTT. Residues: CASSESGRRNTIYF.

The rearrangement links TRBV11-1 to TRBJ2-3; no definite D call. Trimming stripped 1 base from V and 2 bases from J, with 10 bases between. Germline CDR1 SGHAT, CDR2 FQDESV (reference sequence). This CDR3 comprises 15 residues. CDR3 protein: CASSLVVGDTDTQYF. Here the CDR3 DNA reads TGTGCCAGCAGCTTAGTAGTCGGAGACACAGATACGCAGTATTTT.

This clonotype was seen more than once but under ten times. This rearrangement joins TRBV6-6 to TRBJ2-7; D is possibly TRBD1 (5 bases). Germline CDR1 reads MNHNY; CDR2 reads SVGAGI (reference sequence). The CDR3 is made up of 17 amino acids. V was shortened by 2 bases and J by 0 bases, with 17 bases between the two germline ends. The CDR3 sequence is CASSYVGVGSYSYEQYF. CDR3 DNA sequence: TGTGCCAGCAGTTACGTAGGGGTTGGCAGCTACTCCTACGAGCAGTACTTC.

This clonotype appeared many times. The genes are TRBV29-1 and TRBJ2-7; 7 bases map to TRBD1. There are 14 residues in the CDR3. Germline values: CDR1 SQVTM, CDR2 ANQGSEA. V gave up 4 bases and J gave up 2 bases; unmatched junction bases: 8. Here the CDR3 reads CSVVAQQGTYEQYF. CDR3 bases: TGCAGCGTTGTAGCTCAACAGGGGACCTACGAGCAGTACTTC.

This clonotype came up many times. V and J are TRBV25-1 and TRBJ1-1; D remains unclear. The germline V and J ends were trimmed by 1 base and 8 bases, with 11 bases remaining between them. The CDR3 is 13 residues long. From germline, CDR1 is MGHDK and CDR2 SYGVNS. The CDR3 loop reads CASSESGFKEAFF. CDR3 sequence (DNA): TGTGCCAGCAGTGAATCGGGGTTTAAGGAAGCTTTCTTT.

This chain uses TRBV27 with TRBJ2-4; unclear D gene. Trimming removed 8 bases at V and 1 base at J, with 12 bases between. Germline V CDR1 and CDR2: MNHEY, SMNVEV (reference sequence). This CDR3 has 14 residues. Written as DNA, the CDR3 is TGTGCCAGCGGAGTTCGGCAGGCCAAAAACATTCAGTACTTC. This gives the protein CASGVRQAKNIQYF.

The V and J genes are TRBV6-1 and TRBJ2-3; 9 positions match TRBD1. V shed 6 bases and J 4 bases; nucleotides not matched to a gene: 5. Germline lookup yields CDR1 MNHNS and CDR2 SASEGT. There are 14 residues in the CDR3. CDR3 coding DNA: TGTGCCAGCAGGGACAGGGGAGCGGCAGATACGCAGTATTTT. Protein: CASRDRGAADTQYF.